These 3 T cell receptor beta chains were all obtained from the same sample, sequenced in a study of blood T cell repertoires in COVID-19. This table comes from immunoSEQ multiplex PCR, and its TCRdb copy is limited to in-frame clones, with some not included. This repertoire shows 95,000 to 150,000 clones, roughly 79% found once; its top ten account for roughly 25%. The sample comprised peripheral blood. The receptors here all came from a human donor in a cohort sampled during active COVID-19.

The J gene is TRBJ1-1, the V gene TRBV2; a weak D match, TRBD1 (5 bases). The germline CDR1 and CDR2 sequences are SNHLY and FYNNEI. V was shortened by 4 bases and J by 0 bases, with 12 bases between the two germline ends. The CDR3 has 15 residues. This CDR3 is CASSVRGFVNTEAFF. CDR3 nucleotide sequence: TGTGCCAGCAGTGTTAGGGGATTCGTGAACACTGAAGCTTTCTTT.

This chain joins TRBV7-9 and TRBJ2-6, with 7 bases that match TRBD1. Per germline, CDR1 SEHNR and CDR2 FQNEAQ (reference sequence). The ends lost 6 bases at V and 2 bases at J; junction bases unmatched: 7. This CDR3 has 16 amino acids. The CDR3 loop reads CASSSLDRAGANVLTF. CDR3 sequence (DNA): TGTGCCAGCAGTTCCCTCGACAGGGCTGGGGCCAACGTCCTGACTTTC.

The chain joins TRBV27 to TRBJ1-1; 7 bases map to TRBD1. V shed 3 bases and J 5 bases; nucleotides not matched to a gene: 3. CDR3 length: 13 residues. Germline CDR1 and CDR2: MNHEY and SMNVEV (reference sequence). This chain's CDR3 is CASSFTDRTEAFF. CDR3 nucleotides: TGTGCCAGCAGTTTTACGGACAGGACTGAAGCTTTCTTT.